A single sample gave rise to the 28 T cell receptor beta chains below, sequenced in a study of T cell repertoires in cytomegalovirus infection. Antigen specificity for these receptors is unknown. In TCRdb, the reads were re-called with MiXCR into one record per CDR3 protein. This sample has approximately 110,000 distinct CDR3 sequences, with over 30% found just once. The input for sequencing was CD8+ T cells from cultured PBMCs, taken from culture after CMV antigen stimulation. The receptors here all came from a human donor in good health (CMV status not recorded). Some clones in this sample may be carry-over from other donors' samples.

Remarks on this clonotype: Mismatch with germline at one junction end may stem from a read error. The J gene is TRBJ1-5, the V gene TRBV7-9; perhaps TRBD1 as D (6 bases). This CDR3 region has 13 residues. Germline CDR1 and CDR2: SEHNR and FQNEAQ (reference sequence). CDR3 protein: CASSLGWTGTMYF. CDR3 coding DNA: TGTGCCAGCAGCTTAGGATGGACCGGGACAATGTATTTT. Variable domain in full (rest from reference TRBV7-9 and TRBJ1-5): DTGVSQNPRHKITKRGQNVTFRCDPISEHNRLYWYRQTLGQGPEFLTYFQNEAQLEKSRLLSDRFSAERPKGSFSTLEIQRTEQGDSAMYLCASSLGWTGTMYFGDGTRLSIL.

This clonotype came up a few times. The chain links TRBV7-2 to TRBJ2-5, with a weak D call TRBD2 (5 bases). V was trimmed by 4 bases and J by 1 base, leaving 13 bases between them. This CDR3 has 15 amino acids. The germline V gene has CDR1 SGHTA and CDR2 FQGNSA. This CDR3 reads CASSSLDWPQETQYF. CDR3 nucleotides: TGTGCCAGCAGCTCCCTGGACTGGCCCCAAGAGACCCAGTACTTC.

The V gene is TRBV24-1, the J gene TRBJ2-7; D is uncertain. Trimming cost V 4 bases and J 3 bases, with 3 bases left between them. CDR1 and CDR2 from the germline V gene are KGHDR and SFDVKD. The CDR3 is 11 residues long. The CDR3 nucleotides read TGTGCCACCAGTGACTACTACGAGCAGTACTTC. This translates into CATSDYYEQYF.

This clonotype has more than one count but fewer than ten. In nucleotides, the CDR3 is TGTGCCAGCAGTGAAGCCCAGGGGCAGGCCTCCTACGAGCAGTACTTC. Translation gives CASSEAQGQASYEQYF. V usage is TRBV2 and J usage is TRBJ2-7; D may be TRBD1 (6 bases). Germline CDR1 and CDR2: SNHLY and FYNNEI. The V gene lost 0 bases and the J gene lost 0 bases, with 12 bases spanning the gap. CDR3 length equals 16 residues. Supplemented by reference TRBV2 and TRBJ2-7, the full variable domain reads EPEVTQTPSHQVTQMGQEVILRCVPISNHLYFYWYRQILGQKVEFLVSFYNNEISEKSEIFDDQFSVERPDGSNFTLKIRSTKLEDSAMYFCASSEAQGQASYEQYFGPGTRLTVT.

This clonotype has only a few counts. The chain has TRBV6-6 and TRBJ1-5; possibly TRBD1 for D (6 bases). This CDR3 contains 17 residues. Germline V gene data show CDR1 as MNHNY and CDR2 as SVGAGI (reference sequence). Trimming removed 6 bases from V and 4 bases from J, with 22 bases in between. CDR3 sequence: CASSSYDEQGVNQPQHF. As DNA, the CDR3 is TGTGCCAGCAGCTCCTACGACGAACAGGGAGTGAATCAGCCCCAGCATTTT.

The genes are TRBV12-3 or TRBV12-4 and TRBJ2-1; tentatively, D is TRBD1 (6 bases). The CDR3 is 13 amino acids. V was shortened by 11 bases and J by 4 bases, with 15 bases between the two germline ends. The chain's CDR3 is CAWSRGTYNEQFF. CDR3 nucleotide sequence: TGTGCCTGGTCGAGGGGGACATACAATGAGCAGTTCTTC.

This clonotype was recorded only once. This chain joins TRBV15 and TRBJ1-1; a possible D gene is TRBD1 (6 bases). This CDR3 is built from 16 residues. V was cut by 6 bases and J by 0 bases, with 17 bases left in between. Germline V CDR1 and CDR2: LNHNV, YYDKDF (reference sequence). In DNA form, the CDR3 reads TGTGCCACCAGGCAGACAGGTTATCCGATGAACACTGAAGCTTTCTTT. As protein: CATRQTGYPMNTEAFF.

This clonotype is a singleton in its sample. The CDR3 sequence: CASSSMGTETQYF. CDR3 bases: TGTGCCAGCAGCTCGATGGGAACGGAGACCCAGTACTTC. This chain links TRBV6-6 with TRBJ2-5, with D hard to call. The V gene lost 6 bases and the J gene lost 5 bases, with 13 bases spanning the gap. Germline lookup yields CDR1 MNHNY and CDR2 SVGAGI (reference sequence). This CDR3 spans 13 amino acids.

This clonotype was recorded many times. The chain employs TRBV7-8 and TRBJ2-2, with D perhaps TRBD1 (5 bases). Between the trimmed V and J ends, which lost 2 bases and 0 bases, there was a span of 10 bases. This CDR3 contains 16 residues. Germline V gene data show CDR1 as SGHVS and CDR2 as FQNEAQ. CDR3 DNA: TGTGCCAGCAGCTTATTCGAGACAGCGAACACCGGGGAGCTGTTTTTT. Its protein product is CASSLFETANTGELFF.

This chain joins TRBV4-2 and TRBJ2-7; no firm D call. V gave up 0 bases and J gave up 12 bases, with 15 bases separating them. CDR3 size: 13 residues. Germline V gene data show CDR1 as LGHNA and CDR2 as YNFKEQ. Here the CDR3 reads CASSQDVVALRYF. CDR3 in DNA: TGTGCCAGCAGCCAAGATGTCGTCGCCTTACGGTACTTC.

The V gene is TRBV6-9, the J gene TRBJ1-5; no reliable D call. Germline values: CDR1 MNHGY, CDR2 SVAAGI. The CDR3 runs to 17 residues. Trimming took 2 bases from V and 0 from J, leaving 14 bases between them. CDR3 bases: TGTGCCAGCAGTTATATTAGGGCCCGCCATAGCAATCAGCCCCAGCATTTT. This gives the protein CASSYIRARHSNQPQHF.

CDR3: CASSLDFELSNQPQHF. CDR3 bases: TGTGCCAGCAGCTTAGATTTTGAACTTAGCAATCAGCCCCAGCATTTT. The chain joins TRBV7-2 to TRBJ1-5; D is undetermined. Germline V gene data show CDR1 as SGHTA and CDR2 as FQGNSA. CDR3 size: 16 residues. V dropped 1 base and J dropped 0 bases, with 10 bases sitting between them.

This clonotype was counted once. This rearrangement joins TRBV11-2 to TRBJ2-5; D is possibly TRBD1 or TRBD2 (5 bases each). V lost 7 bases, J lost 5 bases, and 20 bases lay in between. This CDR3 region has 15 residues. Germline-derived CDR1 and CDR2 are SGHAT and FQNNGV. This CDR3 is CASMRGATTGETQYF. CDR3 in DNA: TGTGCCAGCATGCGAGGGGCTACGACCGGGGAGACCCAGTACTTC.

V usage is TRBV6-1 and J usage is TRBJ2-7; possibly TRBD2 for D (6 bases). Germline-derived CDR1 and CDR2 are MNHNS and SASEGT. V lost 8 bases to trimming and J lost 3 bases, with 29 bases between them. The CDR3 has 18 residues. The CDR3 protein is CASGGMERKELINYEQYF. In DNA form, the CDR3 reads TGTGCCAGCGGAGGGATGGAGAGGAAGGAACTAATTAACTACGAGCAGTACTTC.

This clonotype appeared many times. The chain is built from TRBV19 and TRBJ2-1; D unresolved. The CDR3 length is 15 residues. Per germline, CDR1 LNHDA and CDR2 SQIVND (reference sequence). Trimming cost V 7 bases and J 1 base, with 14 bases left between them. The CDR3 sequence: CASTPPESSYNEQFF. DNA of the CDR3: TGTGCCAGTACCCCGCCTGAGAGTTCCTACAATGAGCAGTTCTTC.

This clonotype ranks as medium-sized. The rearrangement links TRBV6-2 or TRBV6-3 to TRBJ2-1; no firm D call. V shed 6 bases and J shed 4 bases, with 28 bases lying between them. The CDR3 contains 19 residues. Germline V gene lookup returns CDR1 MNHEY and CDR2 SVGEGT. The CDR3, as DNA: TGTGCCAGCAGCTCCGTTGAGGTGGTTGTAATCCCATTTTACAATGAGCAGTTCTTC. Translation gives CASSSVEVVVIPFYNEQFF.

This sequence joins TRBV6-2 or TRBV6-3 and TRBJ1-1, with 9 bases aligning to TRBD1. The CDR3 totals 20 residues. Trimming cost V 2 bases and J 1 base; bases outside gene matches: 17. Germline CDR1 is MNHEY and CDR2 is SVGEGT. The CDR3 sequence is CASSYIGRVGTGPKNTEAFF. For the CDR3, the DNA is TGTGCCAGCAGTTACATAGGCCGGGTCGGGACAGGGCCGAAGAACACTGAAGCTTTCTTT.

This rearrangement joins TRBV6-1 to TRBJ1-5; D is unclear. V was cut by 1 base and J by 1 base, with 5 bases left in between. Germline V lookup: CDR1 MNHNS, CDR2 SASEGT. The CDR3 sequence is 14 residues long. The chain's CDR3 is CASSEEGSNQPQHF. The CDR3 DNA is TGTGCCAGCAGTGAAGAGGGCAGCAATCAGCCCCAGCATTTT.

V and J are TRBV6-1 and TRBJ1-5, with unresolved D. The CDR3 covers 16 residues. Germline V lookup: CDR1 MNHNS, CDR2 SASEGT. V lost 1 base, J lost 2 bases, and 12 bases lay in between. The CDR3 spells CASSEDWLRRNQPQHF. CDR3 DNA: TGTGCCAGCAGTGAAGATTGGTTACGGCGCAATCAGCCCCAGCATTTT.

DNA of the CDR3: TGCGCCAGCAGCCCAGTACAGGGTGTAATGAACACTGAAGCTTTCTTT. The encoded protein is CASSPVQGVMNTEAFF. V gene TRBV5-1 combines with J gene TRBJ1-1; tentatively, D is TRBD1 (6 bases). This CDR3 is 16 amino acids long. Trimming cost V 4 bases and J 0 bases, with 16 bases left between them. CDR1 SGHRS and CDR2 YFSETQ come from the germline V gene.

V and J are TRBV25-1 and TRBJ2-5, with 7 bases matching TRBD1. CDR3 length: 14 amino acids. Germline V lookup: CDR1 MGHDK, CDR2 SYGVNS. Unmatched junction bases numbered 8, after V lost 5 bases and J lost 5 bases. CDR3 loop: CASSWEQGWETQYF. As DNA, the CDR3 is TGTGCCAGCAGTTGGGAACAGGGGTGGGAGACCCAGTACTTC.

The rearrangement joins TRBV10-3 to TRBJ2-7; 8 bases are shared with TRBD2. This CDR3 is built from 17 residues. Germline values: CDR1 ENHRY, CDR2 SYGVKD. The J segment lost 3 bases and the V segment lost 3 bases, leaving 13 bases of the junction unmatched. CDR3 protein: CAISDPHGTRANYEQYF. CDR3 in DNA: TGTGCCATCAGTGACCCCCATGGGACTAGGGCCAACTACGAGCAGTACTTC.

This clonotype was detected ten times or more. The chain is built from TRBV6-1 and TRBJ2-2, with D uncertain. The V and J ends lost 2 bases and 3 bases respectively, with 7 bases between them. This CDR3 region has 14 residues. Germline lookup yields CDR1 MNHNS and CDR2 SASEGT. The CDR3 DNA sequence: TGTGCCAGCAGTGAATACATCTACACCGGGGAGCTGTTTTTT. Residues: CASSEYIYTGELFF.

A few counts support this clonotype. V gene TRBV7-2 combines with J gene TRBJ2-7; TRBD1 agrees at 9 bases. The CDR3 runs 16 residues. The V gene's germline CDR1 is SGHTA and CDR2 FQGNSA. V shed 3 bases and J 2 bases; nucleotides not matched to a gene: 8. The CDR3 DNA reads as TGTGCCAGCAGCTTGCACCGGGACAGGGTTACCTACGAGCAGTACTTC. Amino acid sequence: CASSLHRDRVTYEQYF.

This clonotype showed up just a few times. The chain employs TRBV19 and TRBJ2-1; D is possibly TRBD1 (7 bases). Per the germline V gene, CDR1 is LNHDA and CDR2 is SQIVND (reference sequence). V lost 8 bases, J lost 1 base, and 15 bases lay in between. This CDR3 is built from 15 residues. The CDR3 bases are TGTGCCAGTGGCTACAGGGGAGGTTCCTACAATGAGCAGTTCTTC. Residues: CASGYRGGSYNEQFF.

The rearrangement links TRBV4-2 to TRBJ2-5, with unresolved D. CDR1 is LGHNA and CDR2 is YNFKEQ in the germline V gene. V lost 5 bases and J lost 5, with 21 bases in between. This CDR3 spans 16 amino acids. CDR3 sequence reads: CASSITGWPSEETQYF. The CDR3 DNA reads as TGTGCCAGCAGCATCACCGGGTGGCCATCAGAGGAGACCCAGTACTTC.

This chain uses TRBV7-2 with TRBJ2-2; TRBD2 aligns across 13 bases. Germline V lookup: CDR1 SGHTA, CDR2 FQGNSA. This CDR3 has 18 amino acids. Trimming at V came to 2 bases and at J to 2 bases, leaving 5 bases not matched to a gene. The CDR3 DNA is TGTGCCAGCAGCTTACAACTAGCGGGGGGGCCTAACACCGGGGAGCTGTTTTTT. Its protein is CASSLQLAGGPNTGELFF. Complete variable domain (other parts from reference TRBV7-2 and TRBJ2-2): GAGVSQSPSNKVTEKGKDVELRCDPISGHTALYWYRQSLGQGLEFLIYFQGNSAPDKSGLPSDRFSAERTGGSVSTLTIQRTQQEDSAVYLCASSLQLAGGPNTGELFFGEGSRLTVL.

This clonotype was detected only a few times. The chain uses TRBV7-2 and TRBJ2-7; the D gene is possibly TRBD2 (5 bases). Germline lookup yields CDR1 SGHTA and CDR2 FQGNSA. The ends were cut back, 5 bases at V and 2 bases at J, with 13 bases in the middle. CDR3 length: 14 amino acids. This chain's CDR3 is CASSEGLGTYEQYF. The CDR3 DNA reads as TGTGCCAGCAGCGAGGGCCTTGGGACCTACGAGCAGTACTTC.